Given below is one T cell receptor beta chain in context. The source of the sample is a study of blood T cell repertoires in COVID-19. V shed 9 bases and J shed 3 bases, with 21 bases lying between them. The CDR3 is 17 amino acids. Germline CDR1 MGHRA, CDR2 YSYEKL. Authors' data handling: Amplified reference gene primers provided the basis for estimating nucleated cell counts. TCRdb's copy holds only in-frame clones and misses some; the assay was immunoSEQ multiplex PCR. Clone size and the V and J calls come from that table; the DNA yielded D and trimming. The profile shows about 68,000 clones, 85% of them singletons.

This TCR was sampled from a man in his fifties or sixties with acute or convalescent COVID-19. The V and J genes are TRBV4-1 and TRBJ1-6; a weak D match, TRBD1 (6 bases). Specimen: peripheral blood. The CDR3 spells CASEDSVMSIYNSPLHF. CDR3 nucleotide sequence: TGCGCCAGTGAGGACAGCGTTATGTCTATCTATAATTCACCCCTCCACTTT.